Listed here are 25 T cell receptor beta chains from one sample, sequenced in a study of breast tumors, draining lymph nodes, adjacent tissues. TCRdb redid the calling of the multiplex PCR reads with MiXCR, one entry per CDR3 protein. This sample yields approximately 52,000 distinct CDR3 sequences, of which under 55% are seen a single time; about 10% belongs to the top ten. The source material was breast tumor tissue. The receptors stem from a female donor with breast cancer. Some clones in this sample may be carry-over from other donors' samples.

This clonotype appeared many times. The J gene is TRBJ1-5, the V gene TRBV6-2 or TRBV6-3; no firm D call. This CDR3 comprises 14 residues. In germline, CDR1 is MNHEY, CDR2 SVGEGT. V dropped 8 bases and J dropped 0 bases, with 11 bases sitting between them. This chain's CDR3 is CASQRLYSNQPQHF. The CDR3 DNA is TGTGCCAGCCAACGGTTGTATAGCAATCAGCCCCAGCATTTT.

The chain carries TRBV2 and TRBJ1-5; a possible D gene is TRBD1 (5 bases). Germline V gene data show CDR1 as SNHLY and CDR2 as FYNNEI. Between the trimmed V and J ends, which lost 6 bases and 6 bases, there was a span of 15 bases. The CDR3 is 14 amino acids. The chain's CDR3 is CASRTGRGGQPQHF. The CDR3 DNA is TGTGCCAGCAGAACTGGGAGGGGAGGTCAGCCCCAGCATTTT.

This clonotype was seen repeatedly, ten times or more. The rearrangement links TRBV7-2 to TRBJ2-5; weak D call: TRBD2 (5 bases). The germline CDR1 and CDR2 sequences are SGHTA and FQGNSA. Trimming removed 5 bases from V and 5 bases from J, with 12 bases in between. The CDR3 consists of 13 residues. The CDR3 protein is CASSPDRGETQYF. In DNA, the CDR3 is TGTGCCAGCAGCCCTGACCGAGGGGAGACCCAGTACTTC.

By share of the sample, this clonotype is medium-sized. The rearrangement joins TRBV7-2 to TRBJ2-1; no clear D gene. Germline V gene lookup returns CDR1 SGHTA and CDR2 FQGNSA. This CDR3 has 13 residues. V lost 5 bases to trimming and J lost 9 bases, with 14 bases between them. CDR3 coding DNA: TGTGCCAGCAGCCGCGACCGTTGGCGTGAGCAGTTCTTC. Amino acid sequence: CASSRDRWREQFF. The full variable domain, completed using reference TRBV7-2 and TRBJ2-1, is GAGVSQSPSNKVTEKGKDVELRCDPISGHTALYWYRQSLGQGLEFLIYFQGNSAPDKSGLPSDRFSAERTGGSVSTLTIQRTQQEDSAVYLCASSRDRWREQFFGPGTRLTVL.

Only one count was recorded for this clonotype. The J gene is TRBJ2-7, the V gene TRBV7-3; 8 bases agree with TRBD2. The V and J ends lost 5 bases and 6 bases, in that order; junction bases with no gene match: 9. The CDR3 extends over 14 amino acids. From germline, CDR1 is SGHTA and CDR2 FQGTGA. This CDR3 is CASSTMGLAGEQYF. As DNA, the CDR3 is TGTGCCAGCAGCACAATGGGGCTAGCGGGCGAGCAGTACTTC.

V is TRBV20-1 and J is TRBJ2-5, with 10 bases lining up with TRBD2. This CDR3 spans 12 amino acids. Germline values: CDR1 DFQATT, CDR2 SNEGSKA (reference sequence). Trimming removed 6 bases from V and 5 bases from J; junction bases left unmatched: 3. The CDR3 DNA reads TGCAGTGCGGAGCGGGAGGGGGAGACCCAGTACTTC. It codes for CSAEREGETQYF.

This clonotype was seen at least ten times. The chain employs TRBV7-9 and TRBJ2-7; 7 nucleotides agree with TRBD1. CDR3 length equals 14 residues. Trimming at V came to 5 bases and at J to 3 bases, leaving 7 bases not matched to a gene. Per germline, CDR1 SEHNR and CDR2 FQNEAQ (reference sequence). The CDR3 reads CASSLRDRSYEQYF. The CDR3 DNA reads as TGTGCCAGCAGCCTCCGGGACAGAAGCTACGAGCAGTACTTC.

This clonotype was observed many times. The chain couples TRBV9 to TRBJ2-3; 13 bases are shared with TRBD2. Germline assignment: CDR1 SGDLS and CDR2 YYNGEE. V gave up 4 bases and J gave up 4 bases; unmatched junction bases: 6. The CDR3 has 16 amino acids. This chain's CDR3 is CASSPGTSGTADTQYF. The CDR3 DNA reads TGTGCCAGCAGCCCGGGGACTAGCGGGACCGCAGATACGCAGTATTTT.

The chain couples TRBV9 to TRBJ2-2; 11 bases fit TRBD2. CDR1 and CDR2 (germline): SGDLS, YYNGEE. The CDR3 spans 16 residues. V dropped 3 bases and J dropped 2; count of bases not matched to a gene: 3. CDR3 nucleotide sequence: TGTGCCAGCAGCGGTGGGACTAGCGGAAACACCGGGGAGCTGTTTTTT. This encodes CASSGGTSGNTGELFF.

The chain recombines TRBV2 with TRBJ2-5; 11 bases map to TRBD1. The CDR3 extends over 15 amino acids. Trimming cost V 4 bases and J 4 bases; bases outside gene matches: 5. CDR1 and CDR2 (germline): SNHLY, FYNNEI. Here the CDR3 DNA reads TGTGCCAGCAGTGGGGGACAGGGGGTCGGAGAGACCCAGTACTTC. Translation gives CASSGGQGVGETQYF.

This clonotype has a count of ten or more. V is TRBV11-2 and J is TRBJ2-7; 8 bases are a match to TRBD2. The CDR3 runs 16 residues. The trim removed 0 bases at V and 6 bases at J, leaving 10 bases unmatched. CDR1 SGHAT and CDR2 FQNNGV come from the germline V gene. CDR3 nucleotides: TGTGCCAGCAGCTTAGATCGGGGGGGGGGCCCTGGCGAGCAGTACTTC. Protein sequence: CASSLDRGGGPGEQYF.

As for this clonotype: No DNA is shown, since the ends of the CDR3 on it are uncertain; the CDR3 is the one TCRdb lists. The chain carries TRBV19 and TRBJ1-5. CDR1 LNHDA and CDR2 SQIVND come from the germline V gene (reference sequence). The CDR3 numbers 20 amino acids, ends counted. This CDR3 reads CASSAPGLTTNEQFFGPQHF.

This clonotype has a count of ten or more. The CDR3 coding sequence is TGTGCCAGCAGCCCCGGACTAGCGGGAGTTGCAGATACGCAGTATTTT. It codes for CASSPGLAGVADTQYF. This chain connects TRBV7-9 to TRBJ2-3, with 13 bases that match TRBD2. The CDR3 length is 16 residues. Germline CDR1 and CDR2: SEHNR and FQNEAQ (reference sequence). V was pared by 5 bases and J by 4 bases, with 6 bases of the junction left unmatched.

Notes on this clonotype: A read error is possible here, since a much larger clone lies one base away. The CDR3 does not close with the conserved phenylalanine or tryptophan, likely indicating a read error. The V and J genes are TRBV27 and TRBJ2-5, with a tentative D call TRBD1 (6 bases). Germline lookup yields CDR1 MNHEY and CDR2 SMNVEV (reference sequence). This CDR3 contains 14 residues. Trimming removed 5 bases from V and 5 bases from J, with 15 bases in between. The CDR3 here is CASSPSRDMETQYS. The CDR3 nucleotides read TGTGCCAGCAGTCCAAGCCGGGACATGGAGACCCAGTACTCC.

This clonotype was seen repeatedly, ten times or more. The chain employs TRBV30 and TRBJ2-3, with D tentatively TRBD1 or TRBD2 (5 bases each). Looked up from germline, CDR1 is GTSNPN and CDR2 is SVGIG (reference sequence). Trimming pared 6 bases from V and 7 bases from J, leaving 17 bases between. The CDR3 covers 13 residues. In DNA form, the CDR3 reads TGTGCCTGCCCGGGACCAGACTCAAATACGCAGTATTTT. It specifies CACPGPDSNTQYF.

About this clonotype itself: The junction departs from germline at one end; a sequencing error may be responsible. The chain combines TRBV2 with TRBJ2-1; maybe TRBD2 (6 bases). CDR1 SNHLY and CDR2 FYNNEI come from the germline V gene. The CDR3 loop spans 18 amino acids. The CDR3 loop is CASMPFFGGPSSYNGQFF. DNA for the CDR3: TGTGCCAGCATGCCCTTTTTTGGAGGGCCAAGCTCCTACAATGGGCAGTTCTTC. The entire variable domain, with the rest obtained from reference TRBV2 and TRBJ2-1, is as follows: EPEVTQTPSHQVTQMGQEVILRCVPISNHLYFYWYRQILGQKVEFLVSFYNNEISEKSEIFDDQFSVERPDGSNFTLKIRSTKLEDSAMYFCASMPFFGGPSSYNGQFFGPGTRLTVL.

This clonotype has a count of ten or more. V and J are TRBV10-3 and TRBJ2-3, with a tentative D call TRBD2 (6 bases). Germline lookup yields CDR1 ENHRY and CDR2 SYGVKD. The CDR3 length is 15 residues. Trimming stripped 5 bases from V and 2 bases from J, with 14 bases between. The CDR3 protein is CAISRIAEPTDTQYF. CDR3 coding DNA: TGTGCCATCAGTAGGATAGCGGAACCCACAGATACGCAGTATTTT.

A few counts support this clonotype. The chain carries TRBV10-3 and TRBJ2-7, with 7 nucleotides matching TRBD1. CDR3 size: 15 residues. Per the germline V gene, CDR1 is ENHRY and CDR2 is SYGVKD. Losses at the gene ends were 0 bases for V and 3 bases for J; bases not matched to a gene: 5. Here the CDR3 DNA reads TGTGCCATCAGTGAGTCGGGACAGAACGTCTACGAGCAGTACTTC. It specifies CAISESGQNVYEQYF.

This clonotype was counted a single time. The chain is built from TRBV5-1 and TRBJ2-3; 7 nucleotides align to TRBD2. The CDR3 length is 16 residues. The V gene end was trimmed by 2 bases and the J gene end by 3 bases; junction bases not matched to a gene: 9. Germline values: CDR1 SGHRS, CDR2 YFSETQ. CDR3 in DNA: TGCGCCAGCAGCTTTGGGACTAACGTCGATACAGATACGCAGTATTTT. This codes for CASSFGTNVDTDTQYF.

Remarks on this clonotype: An end of the junction does not agree with germline; a read error may underlie this. The rearrangement links TRBV28 to TRBJ2-5; possible D gene TRBD2, 6 bases. The CDR3 is 16 residues long. Germline V gene sequence: CDR1 MDHEN, CDR2 SYDVKM. The CDR3 bases are TGTGCCGGCAGTTTTAAGTTAAGACTAGGGTTGGAAACCCAGTACTTC. This sequence encodes CAGSFKLRLGLETQYF.

In the case of this clonotype: One junction end does not reproduce the germline sequence, and a read error may be involved. This rearrangement joins TRBV14 to TRBJ1-1, with D hard to call. Germline CDR1 is SGHDN and CDR2 is FVKESK. The CDR3 loop spans 16 amino acids. As DNA, the CDR3 is TGTGCCAGCAACCAAGACCCAGGCAATGTCAACACTGAAGCTTTCTTT. Protein product: CASNQDPGNVNTEAFF.

This clonotype was detected ten times or more. This chain links TRBV7-8 with TRBJ2-2; 8 bases align to TRBD2. Germline CDR1 SGHVS, CDR2 FQNEAQ. V trimming: 5 bases; J trimming: 5 bases; junction bases outside the gene matches: 7. This CDR3 is built from 15 residues. CDR3 sequence: CASSPQRELTGELFF. The CDR3 DNA follows: TGTGCCAGCAGCCCCCAGCGGGAGCTGACCGGGGAGCTGTTTTTT.

This clonotype occurred many times. The V call is TRBV29-1, the J call TRBJ1-1, with 12 bases identical to TRBD1. CDR3 length: 15 amino acids. From germline, CDR1 is SQVTM and CDR2 ANQGSEA. The ends lost 8 bases at V and 4 bases at J; junction bases unmatched: 11. The CDR3 sequence: CSTPGTGGGGTEAFF. The CDR3 DNA is TGCAGCACCCCCGGGACAGGGGGCGGAGGCACTGAAGCTTTCTTT.

The chain carries TRBV7-9 and TRBJ2-7; TRBD2 matches at 10 bases. Germline-derived CDR1 and CDR2 are SEHNR and FQNEAQ (reference sequence). CDR3 length: 15 residues. With 3 bases clipped from V and 0 bases from J, the junction kept 2 bases outside the gene matches. CDR3 in amino acids: CASSFLAGDSYEQYF. Written as DNA, the CDR3 is TGTGCCAGCAGCTTTCTAGCGGGAGACTCCTACGAGCAGTACTTC.

This clonotype came up many times. This sequence joins TRBV5-5 and TRBJ2-7; 8 bases are a match to TRBD1. Unmatched junction bases numbered 11, after V lost 4 bases and J lost 2 bases. Per the germline V gene, CDR1 is SGHKS and CDR2 is YYEKEE (reference sequence). The CDR3 runs to 16 residues. The CDR3, as DNA: TGTGCCAGCAGCGTGACAGGGGCCGGAATCACCTACGAGCAGTACTTC. It translates to CASSVTGAGITYEQYF. The complete variable domain, with remaining parts taken from reference TRBV5-5 and TRBJ2-7, reads DAGVTQSPTHLIKTRGQQVTLRCSPISGHKSVSWYQQVLGQGPQFIFQYYEKEERGRGNFPDRFSARQFPNYSSELNVNALLLGDSALYLCASSVTGAGITYEQYFGPGTRLTVT.